One sample yielded the 3 T cell receptor beta chains listed below, sequenced in a study of blood T cell repertoires in COVID-19. Profiling relied on immunoSEQ multiplex PCR, and the TCRdb table lists in-frame clones only, not all of them. The sample has fewer than 75,000 clones; roughly 87% are singletons. The material sequenced was peripheral blood. These receptor sequences come from an older man with acute or convalescent COVID-19.

This clone was seen once. The chain is built from TRBV5-5 and TRBJ2-2, with TRBD1 as a possible D gene (5 bases). Trimming shortened V by 1 base and J by 1 base, and 8 bases separated the two germline ends. The germline CDR1 and CDR2 sequences are SGHKS and YYEKEE (reference sequence). The length of the CDR3 is 15 residues. The CDR3 loop is CASSLRQLNTGELFF. Here the CDR3 DNA reads TGTGCCAGCAGCTTGCGACAGTTGAACACCGGGGAGCTGTTTTTT.

The gene calls are TRBV11-3 and TRBJ2-7; the D gene is possibly TRBD2 (5 bases). V lost 5 bases and J 5 bases, leaving 16 bases between the germline ends. The CDR3 is 14 amino acids. Germline CDR1 reads SGHNT; CDR2 reads YENEEA. The CDR3: CASSKRAGSDEQYF. Written as DNA, the CDR3 is TGTGCCAGCAGCAAAAGGGCGGGTAGCGACGAGCAGTACTTC.

This sequence joins TRBV3-1 (or the pseudogene TRBV3-2) and TRBJ1-1, with unresolved D. The CDR3 extends over 14 amino acids. Germline CDR1 and CDR2: LGHDT and YNNKEL (reference sequence). The ends were cut back, 2 bases at V and 0 bases at J, with 7 bases in the middle. The DNA for the CDR3 is TGTGCCAGCAGCCAATTCCGCGTGAACACTGAAGCTTTCTTT. This codes for CASSQFRVNTEAFF.